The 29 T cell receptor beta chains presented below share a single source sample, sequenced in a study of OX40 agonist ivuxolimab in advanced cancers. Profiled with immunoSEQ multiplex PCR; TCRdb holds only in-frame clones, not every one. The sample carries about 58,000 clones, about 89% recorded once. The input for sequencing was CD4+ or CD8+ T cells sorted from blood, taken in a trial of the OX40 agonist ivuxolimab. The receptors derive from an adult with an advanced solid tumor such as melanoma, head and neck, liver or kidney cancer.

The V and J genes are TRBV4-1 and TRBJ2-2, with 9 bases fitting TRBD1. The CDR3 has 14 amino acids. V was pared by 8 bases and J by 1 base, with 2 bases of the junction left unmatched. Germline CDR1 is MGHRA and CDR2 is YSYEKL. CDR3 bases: TGCGCCAGCTCGGACAGGGGGAACACCGGGGAGCTGTTTTTT. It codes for CASSDRGNTGELFF.

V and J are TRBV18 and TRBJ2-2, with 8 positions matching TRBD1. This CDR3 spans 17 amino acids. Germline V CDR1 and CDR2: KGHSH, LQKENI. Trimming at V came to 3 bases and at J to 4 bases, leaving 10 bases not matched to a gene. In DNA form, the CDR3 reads TGTGCCAGCTCACCGGGGACAGGTGCGGCGGGCACCGGGGAGCTGTTTTTT. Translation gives CASSPGTGAAGTGELFF.

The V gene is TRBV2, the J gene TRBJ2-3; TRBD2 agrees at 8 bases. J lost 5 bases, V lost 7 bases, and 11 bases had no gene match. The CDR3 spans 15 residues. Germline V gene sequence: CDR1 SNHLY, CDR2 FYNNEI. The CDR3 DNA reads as TGTGCCAGCACCAAGGGACTAGGTCTTCGAGATACGCAGTATTTT. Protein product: CASTKGLGLRDTQYF.

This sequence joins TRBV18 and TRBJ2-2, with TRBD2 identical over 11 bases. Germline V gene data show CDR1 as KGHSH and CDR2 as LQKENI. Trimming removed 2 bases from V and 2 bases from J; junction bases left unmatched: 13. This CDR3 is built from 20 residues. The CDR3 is CASSPSSPKLAGVNTGELFF. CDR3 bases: TGTGCCAGCTCACCATCTTCGCCAAAACTAGCGGGGGTCAACACCGGGGAGCTGTTTTTT.

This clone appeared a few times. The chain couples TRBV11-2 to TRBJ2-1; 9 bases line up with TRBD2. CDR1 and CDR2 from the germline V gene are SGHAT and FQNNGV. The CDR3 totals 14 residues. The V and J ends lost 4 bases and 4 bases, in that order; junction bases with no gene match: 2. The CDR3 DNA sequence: TGTGCCAGCAGCTCTCTAGCGGGGTACAATGAGCAGTTCTTC. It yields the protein CASSSLAGYNEQFF.

The CDR3 reads CASSVDIRGGSYGYTF. The CDR3 nucleotides read TGTGCCAGCAGCGTCGATATTAGAGGGGGCAGCTATGGCTACACCTTC. V is TRBV9 and J is TRBJ1-2; TRBD1 matches at 7 bases. Germline values: CDR1 SGDLS, CDR2 YYNGEE. The CDR3 loop spans 16 amino acids. V lost 2 bases to trimming and J lost 4 bases; unmatched junction nucleotides: 11. The whole variable domain, filled in from reference TRBV9 and TRBJ1-2, reads DSGVTQTPKHLITATGQRVTLRCSPRSGDLSVYWYQQSLDQGLQFLIQYYNGEERAKGNILERFSAQQFPDLHSELNLSSLELGDSALYFCASSVDIRGGSYGYTFGSGTRLTVV.

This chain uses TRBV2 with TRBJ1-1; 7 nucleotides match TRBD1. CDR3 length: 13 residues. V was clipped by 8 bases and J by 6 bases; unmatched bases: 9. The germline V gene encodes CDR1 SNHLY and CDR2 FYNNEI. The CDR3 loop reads CASARQGNPEAFF. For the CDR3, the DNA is TGTGCCAGCGCTCGACAGGGAAACCCTGAAGCTTTCTTT.

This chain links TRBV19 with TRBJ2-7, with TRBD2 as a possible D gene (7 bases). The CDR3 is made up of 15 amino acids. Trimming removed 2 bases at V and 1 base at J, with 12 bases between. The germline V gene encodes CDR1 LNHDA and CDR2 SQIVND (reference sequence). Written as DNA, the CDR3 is TGTGCCAGTAGTATACCGGGGGGCAAGTCCTACGAGCAGTACTTC. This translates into CASSIPGGKSYEQYF.

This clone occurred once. DNA of the CDR3: TGTGCCAGCAGCTTAGATTCCAATTCACCCCTCCACTTT. It is translated as CASSLDSNSPLHF. The V gene is TRBV7-2, the J gene TRBJ1-6; D remains unclear. Germline V gives CDR1 SGHTA, CDR2 FQGNSA. The length of the CDR3 is 13 residues. V was trimmed by 1 base and J by 7 bases, leaving 5 bases between them. Together with reference TRBV7-2 and TRBJ1-6, the CDR3 gives the full variable domain: GAGVSQSPSNKVTEKGKDVELRCDPISGHTALYWYRQSLGQGLEFLIYFQGNSAPDKSGLPSDRFSAERTGGSVSTLTIQRTQQEDSAVYLCASSLDSNSPLHFGNGTRLTVT.

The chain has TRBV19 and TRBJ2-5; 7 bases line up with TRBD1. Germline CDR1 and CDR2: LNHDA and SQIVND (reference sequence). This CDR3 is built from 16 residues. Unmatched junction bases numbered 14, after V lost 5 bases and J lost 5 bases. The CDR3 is CASSSTLGGAGETQYF. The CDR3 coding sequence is TGTGCCAGTAGTTCTACTCTAGGGGGCGCCGGGGAGACCCAGTACTTC.

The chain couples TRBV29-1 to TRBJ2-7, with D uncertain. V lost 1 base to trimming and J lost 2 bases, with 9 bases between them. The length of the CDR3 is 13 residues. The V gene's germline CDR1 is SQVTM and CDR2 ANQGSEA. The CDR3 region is CSVEGRSTYEQYF. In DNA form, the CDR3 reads TGCAGCGTTGAAGGACGCAGCACCTACGAGCAGTACTTC.

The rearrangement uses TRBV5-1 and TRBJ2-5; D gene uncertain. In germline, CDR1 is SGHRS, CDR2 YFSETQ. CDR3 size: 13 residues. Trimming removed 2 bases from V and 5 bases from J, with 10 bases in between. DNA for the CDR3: TGCGCCAGCAGCTTCGGACCGACGGAGACCCAGTACTTC. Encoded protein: CASSFGPTETQYF.

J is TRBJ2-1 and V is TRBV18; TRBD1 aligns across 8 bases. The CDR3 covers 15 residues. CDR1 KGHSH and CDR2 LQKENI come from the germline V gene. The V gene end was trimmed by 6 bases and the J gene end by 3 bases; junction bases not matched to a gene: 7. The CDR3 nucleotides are TGTGCCAGCTCCCCGGGACAGGTACTCTACAATGAGCAGTTCTTC. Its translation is CASSPGQVLYNEQFF.

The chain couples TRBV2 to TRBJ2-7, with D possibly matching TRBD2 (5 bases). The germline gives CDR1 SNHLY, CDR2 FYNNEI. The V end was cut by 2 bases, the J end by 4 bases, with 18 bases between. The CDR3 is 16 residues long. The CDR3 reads CASSESPSEELYEQYF. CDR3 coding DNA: TGTGCCAGCAGTGAAAGCCCATCGGAGGAATTATACGAGCAGTACTTC.

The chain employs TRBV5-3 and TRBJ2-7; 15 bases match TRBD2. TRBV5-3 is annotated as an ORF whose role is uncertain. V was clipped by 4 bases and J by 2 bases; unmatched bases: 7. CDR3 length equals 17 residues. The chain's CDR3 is CARSGGTSGGPPYEQYF. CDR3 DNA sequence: TGTGCCAGAAGCGGAGGGACTAGCGGGGGGCCACCCTACGAGCAGTACTTC.

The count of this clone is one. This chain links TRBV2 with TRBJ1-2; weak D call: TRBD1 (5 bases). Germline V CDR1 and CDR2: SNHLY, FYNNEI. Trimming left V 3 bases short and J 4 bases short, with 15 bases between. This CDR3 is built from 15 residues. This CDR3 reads CASSEQPTAFYGYTF. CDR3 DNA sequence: TGTGCCAGCAGTGAGCAACCGACAGCCTTCTATGGCTACACCTTC.

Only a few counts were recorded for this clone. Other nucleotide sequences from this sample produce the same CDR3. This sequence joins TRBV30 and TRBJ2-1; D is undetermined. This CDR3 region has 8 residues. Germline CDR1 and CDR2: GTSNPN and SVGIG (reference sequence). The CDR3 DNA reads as TGTATTGTCAATGAGCAGTTCTTC. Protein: CIVNEQFF.

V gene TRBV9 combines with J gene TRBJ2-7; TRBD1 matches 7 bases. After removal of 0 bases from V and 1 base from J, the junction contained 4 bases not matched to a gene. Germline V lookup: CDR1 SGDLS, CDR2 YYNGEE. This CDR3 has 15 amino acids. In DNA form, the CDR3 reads TGTGCCAGCAGCGTAGCTTGGGACAGTTCCTACGAGCAGTACTTC. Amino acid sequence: CASSVAWDSSYEQYF.

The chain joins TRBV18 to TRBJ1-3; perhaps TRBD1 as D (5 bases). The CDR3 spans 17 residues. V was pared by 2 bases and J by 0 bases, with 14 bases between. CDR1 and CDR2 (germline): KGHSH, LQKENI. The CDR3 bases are TGTGCCAGCTCACCATCCGGGGGTGGAGGCTCTGGAAACACCATATATTTT. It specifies CASSPSGGGGSGNTIYF.

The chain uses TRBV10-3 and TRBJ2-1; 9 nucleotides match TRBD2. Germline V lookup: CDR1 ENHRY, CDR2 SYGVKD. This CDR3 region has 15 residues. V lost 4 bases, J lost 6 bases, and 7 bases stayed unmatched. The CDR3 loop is CAISGQGTSSNEQFF. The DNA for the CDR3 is TGTGCCATCAGTGGGCAAGGGACTAGCAGCAATGAGCAGTTCTTC.

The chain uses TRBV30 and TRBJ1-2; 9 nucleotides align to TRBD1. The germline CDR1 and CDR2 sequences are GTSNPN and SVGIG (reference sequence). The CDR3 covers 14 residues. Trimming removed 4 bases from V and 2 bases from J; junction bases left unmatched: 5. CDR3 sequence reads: CAWTRDRANYGYTF. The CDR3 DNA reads TGTGCCTGGACCCGGGACAGGGCAAACTATGGCTACACCTTC.

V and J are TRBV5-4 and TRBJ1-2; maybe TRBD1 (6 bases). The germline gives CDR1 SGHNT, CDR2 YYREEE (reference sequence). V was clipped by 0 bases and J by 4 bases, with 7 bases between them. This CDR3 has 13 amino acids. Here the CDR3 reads CASSLATGYGYTF. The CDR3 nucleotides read TGTGCCAGCAGCTTGGCGACAGGCTATGGCTACACCTTC.

CDR3 sequence: CASSLNRGTYEQYF. The CDR3 nucleotides are TGTGCCAGCAGTTTAAACAGGGGAACCTACGAGCAGTACTTC. This sequence joins TRBV28 and TRBJ2-7, with TRBD1 matching over 7 bases. In germline, CDR1 is MDHEN, CDR2 SYDVKM. This CDR3 is built from 14 residues. The trim removed 2 bases at V and 2 bases at J, leaving 3 bases unmatched.

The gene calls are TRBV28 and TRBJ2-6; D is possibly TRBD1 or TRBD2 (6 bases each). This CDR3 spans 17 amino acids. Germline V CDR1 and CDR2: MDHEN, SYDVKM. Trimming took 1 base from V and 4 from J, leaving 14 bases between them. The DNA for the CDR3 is TGTGCCAGCAGTTTATACGTCCGGGGGCGAGGGGCCAACGTCCTGACTTTC. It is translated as CASSLYVRGRGANVLTF.

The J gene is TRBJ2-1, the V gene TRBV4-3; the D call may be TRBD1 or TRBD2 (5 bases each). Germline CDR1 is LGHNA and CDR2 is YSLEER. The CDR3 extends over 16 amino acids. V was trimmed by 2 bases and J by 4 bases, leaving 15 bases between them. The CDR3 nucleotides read TGCGCCAGCAGCCAACTTGCCGGGACGGGATACAATGAGCAGTTCTTC. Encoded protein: CASSQLAGTGYNEQFF.

CDR3 in amino acids: CASSPRGEEETQYF. DNA for the CDR3: TGTGCCAGCAGCCCTCGGGGGGAAGAGGAGACCCAGTACTTC. The rearrangement joins TRBV9 to TRBJ2-5; 7 bases align to TRBD2. Germline trimming cut 4 bases from V and 5 bases from J; bases unmatched to any gene: 8. Germline lookup yields CDR1 SGDLS and CDR2 YYNGEE. CDR3 length: 14 residues.

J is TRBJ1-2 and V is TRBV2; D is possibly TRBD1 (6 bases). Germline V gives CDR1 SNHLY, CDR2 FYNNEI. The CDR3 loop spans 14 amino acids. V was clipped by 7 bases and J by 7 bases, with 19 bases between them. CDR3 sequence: CASTWRATGAGYTF. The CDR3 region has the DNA TGTGCCAGCACTTGGCGCGCAACGGGGGCTGGCTACACCTTC.

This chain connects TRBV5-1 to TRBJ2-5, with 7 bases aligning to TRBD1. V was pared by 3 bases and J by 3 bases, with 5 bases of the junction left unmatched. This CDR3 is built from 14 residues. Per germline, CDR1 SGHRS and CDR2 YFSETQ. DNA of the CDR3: TGCGCCAGCAGCTGGGGAACAGGGGAAGAGACCCAGTACTTC. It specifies CASSWGTGEETQYF. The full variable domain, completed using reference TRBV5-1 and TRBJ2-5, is KAGVTQTPRYLIKTRGQQVTLSCSPISGHRSVSWYQQTPGQGLQFLFEYFSETQRNKGNFPGRFSGRQFSNSRSEMNVSTLELGDSALYLCASSWGTGEETQYFGPGTRLLVL.

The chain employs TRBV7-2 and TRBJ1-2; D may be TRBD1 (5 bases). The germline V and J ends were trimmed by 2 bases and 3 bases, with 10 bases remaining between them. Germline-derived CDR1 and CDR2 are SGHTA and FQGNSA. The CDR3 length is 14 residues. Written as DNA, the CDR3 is TGTGCCAGCAGCTTAAGGGGCCGATACTATGGCTACACCTTC. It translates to CASSLRGRYYGYTF. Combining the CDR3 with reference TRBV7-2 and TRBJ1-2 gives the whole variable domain GAGVSQSPSNKVTEKGKDVELRCDPISGHTALYWYRQSLGQGLEFLIYFQGNSAPDKSGLPSDRFSAERTGGSVSTLTIQRTQQEDSAVYLCASSLRGRYYGYTFGSGTRLTVV.